Listed below are T cell receptor beta chains from one sample, sequenced in a study of monozygotic twins with inflammatory bowel disease. TCRdb reprocessed the 5' RACE reads and keeps a single row for each CDR3 protein, giving no DNA. The sample table sets out approximately 400,000 distinct CDR3 sequences. Sequences were obtained from blood. The receptors were gathered from a human donor with ulcerative colitis or Crohn's disease, or a healthy co-twin of an affected twin (not recorded which). The CDR3 runs from the conserved cysteine through the conserved F or W. Fields, in order: V gene, J gene, CDR3 protein.

TRBV5-1,TRBJ1-1,CASTRTGEFVAFF
TRBV6-1,TRBJ1-2,CASSGQGANYGYTF
TRBV5-4,TRBJ2-7,CASSRETGTSYEQYF
TRBV7-8,TRBJ1-1,CASSSRDREGTEAFF
TRBV14,TRBJ2-1,CASSERMGRGNEQFF
TRBV15,TRBJ2-7,CATSIAGGRIYEQYF
TRBV13,TRBJ2-1,CASAGRRYNEQFF
TRBV12-3/TRBV12-4,TRBJ1-1,CASIKGGASFSGTEAFF
TRBV9,TRBJ2-2,CASSVAQGAVTGELFF
TRBV14,TRBJ2-3,CASSQQGGDTQYF
TRBV10-3,TRBJ1-2,CAISGGQGNYGYTF
TRBV6-1,TRBJ2-2,CASSVREGNTGELFF
TRBV5-4,TRBJ2-3,CASSFVRELRTDTQYF
TRBV20-1,TRBJ2-5,CSASRDGSGGETQYF
TRBV20-1,TRBJ1-4,CSARVSGINEKLFF
TRBV29-1,TRBJ2-7,CSVVQGDSYEQYF
TRBV7-9,TRBJ2-7,CASSYRIQVEQYF
TRBV4-1,TRBJ1-5,CASSQEPGQENQPQHF
TRBV5-4,TRBJ2-7,CASSWGPGGREFSYEQYF
TRBV7-8,TRBJ1-5,CASSLKVENQPQHF
TRBV10-3,TRBJ1-1,CAISELQGVNAEAFF
TRBV5-6,TRBJ1-1,CASSVSQGANTEAFF
TRBV30,TRBJ2-3,CAWSGESTDTQYF
TRBV29-1,TRBJ1-1,CSAQRGGTEAFF
TRBV19,TRBJ1-5,CASSDRTAYSNQPQHF
TRBV29-1,TRBJ2-5,CSVEDKRFQETQYF
TRBV7-2,TRBJ2-1,CASSLGSGARSEQFF
TRBV7-8,TRBJ1-3,CASTHGGISGNTIYF
TRBV5-1,TRBJ2-7,CASSPRTDRLLSSYEQYF
TRBV5-4,TRBJ2-7,CASSLGPGILYEQYF
TRBV5-1,TRBJ2-1,CASSEGLAGVLSYNEQFF
TRBV6-1,TRBJ2-7,CASSPERVSGPTYEQYF
TRBV5-1,TRBJ2-1,CASSLALTGEQFF
TRBV5-1,TRBJ2-3,CASSPTRQHTDTQYF
TRBV20-1,TRBJ1-6,CSARDSNNSPLHF
TRBV7-2,TRBJ2-7,CASSSTGSGEQYF
TRBV5-1,TRBJ1-1,CASSASENTEAFF
TRBV12-3/TRBV12-4,TRBJ2-1,CASNGDRGDDERFF
TRBV19,TRBJ2-3,CASSTSGVQDTQYF
TRBV6-5,TRBJ1-4,CASSYSGGVGEKLFF
TRBV29-1,TRBJ2-1,CSVARQGGVQWGEQFF